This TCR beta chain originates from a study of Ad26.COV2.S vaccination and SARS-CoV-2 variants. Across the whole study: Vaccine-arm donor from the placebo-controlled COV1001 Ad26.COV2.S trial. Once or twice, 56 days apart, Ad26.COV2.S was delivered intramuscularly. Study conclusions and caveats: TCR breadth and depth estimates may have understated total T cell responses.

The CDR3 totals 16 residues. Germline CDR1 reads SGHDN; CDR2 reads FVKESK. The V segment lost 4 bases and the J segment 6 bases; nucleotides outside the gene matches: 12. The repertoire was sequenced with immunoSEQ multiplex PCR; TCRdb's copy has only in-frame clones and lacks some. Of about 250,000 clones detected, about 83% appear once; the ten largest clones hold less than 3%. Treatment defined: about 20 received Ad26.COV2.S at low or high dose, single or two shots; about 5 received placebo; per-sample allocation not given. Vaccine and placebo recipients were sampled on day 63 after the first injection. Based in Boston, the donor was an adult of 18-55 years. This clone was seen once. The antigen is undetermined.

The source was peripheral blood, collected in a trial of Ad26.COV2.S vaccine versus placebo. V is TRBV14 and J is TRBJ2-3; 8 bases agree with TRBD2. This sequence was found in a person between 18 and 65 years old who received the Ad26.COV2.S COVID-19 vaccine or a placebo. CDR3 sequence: CASSLLAGPKADTQYF. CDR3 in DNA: TGTGCCAGCAGCCTCCTAGCGGGCCCAAAGGCGGATACGCAGTATTTT.